The sequence of this TCR beta chain was determined in a study of CD4 T cells in relation to SARS-CoV-2 and coronaviruses. Overall study: No peptide or an HIV-1 Nef peptide pool served as negative control. General study results and limits: In approximately 71% of donors, memory CD4+ clonotypes crossrecognized SARS-CoV-2 and at least one common cold coronavirus spike.

Trimming stripped 5 bases from V and 3 bases from J, with 4 bases between. Germline V lookup: CDR1 SGHTA, CDR2 FQGNSA. The CDR3 extends over 11 amino acids. Assay: immunoSEQ multiplex PCR; the TCRdb copy retains only in-frame clones and omits some. This table holds 15,000 to 20,000 clones, about four fifths found once. Unexposed donor CD4+ T cells date from about 2011-2019, before the COVID-19 pandemic. CD4+ T cells were isolated from the cells after 10 days of culture. In the case of this clone: What it recognizes is unknown.

This chain joins TRBV7-2 and TRBJ2-5; D is unclear. Sequenced material: CD4+ T cells from PBMCs, cultured in vitro. The sequence was obtained from a human donor in good health. Here the CDR3 reads CASSLKETQYF. In DNA, the CDR3 is TGTGCCAGCAGCCTAAAAGAGACCCAGTACTTC.